This entry lists 21 T cell receptor beta chains sequenced from one sample in a study of T-cell memory formation after mild COVID-19. TCRdb re-analysed the 5' RACE reads in MiXCR, keeping a single row per CDR3 protein. Among 210,000 or so distinct CDR3 sequences listed, about 16% were seen once. Source material: PBMCs or a T cell subset sorted from them (not recorded which). Every receptor here comes from an adult woman who had mild COVID-19 (a few samples of this study predate the infection). Cell type and time point are not known.

The V call is TRBV10-2, the J call TRBJ2-2, with TRBD1 identical over 9 bases. CDR1 WSHSY and CDR2 SAAADI come from the germline V gene. The length of the CDR3 is 13 residues. Trimming removed 6 bases from V and 8 bases from J; junction bases left unmatched: 4. This chain's CDR3 is CASRTGGRGELFF. The DNA for the CDR3 is TGCGCCAGCAGAACAGGGGGCAGGGGGGAGCTGTTTTTT.

In its sample, this clonotype was seen a few times. The rearrangement uses TRBV28 and TRBJ2-7; D gene uncertain. The V gene's germline CDR1 is MDHEN and CDR2 SYDVKM. CDR3 length: 12 amino acids. The V end was cut by 9 bases, the J end by 0 bases, with 9 bases between. Here the CDR3 reads CASGRSSYEQYF. CDR3 bases: TGTGCCAGTGGAAGGAGCTCCTACGAGCAGTACTTC.

The chain couples TRBV6-2 or TRBV6-3 to TRBJ2-2, with 10 bases matching TRBD2. V lost 5 bases and J lost 7; bases outside the gene matches: 13. The CDR3 is 17 amino acids. Germline V gene data show CDR1 as MNHEY and CDR2 as SVGEGT. CDR3 region: CASSTRRIAGGGGELFF. CDR3 in DNA: TGTGCCAGCAGTACCCGAAGAATAGCGGGAGGAGGCGGGGAGCTGTTTTTT.

The V and J genes are TRBV20-1 and TRBJ2-3, with D uncertain. The CDR3 is 13 residues long. Trimming removed 2 bases at V and 0 bases at J, with 6 bases between. Germline V gene sequence: CDR1 DFQATT, CDR2 SNEGSKA (reference sequence). The CDR3 DNA reads TGCAGTGCTAGAACCCCTAGCACAGATACGCAGTATTTT. It yields the protein CSARTPSTDTQYF.

This clonotype was counted many times. The chain recombines TRBV5-1 with TRBJ2-5; 11 bases fit TRBD2. This CDR3 spans 15 amino acids. Germline CDR1 reads SGHRS; CDR2 reads YFSETQ. Germline trimming cut 6 bases from V and 1 base from J; bases unmatched to any gene: 5. CDR3 region: CASNPSGGIQETQYF. The DNA of the CDR3 is TGCGCCAGCAACCCTAGCGGGGGGATCCAAGAGACCCAGTACTTC.

In this sample, this clonotype turned up a few times. This chain uses TRBV15 with TRBJ2-1; TRBD2 agrees at 11 bases. V was clipped by 2 bases and J by 7 bases; unmatched bases: 13. The CDR3 totals 18 residues. Per the germline V gene, CDR1 is LNHNV and CDR2 is YYDKDF (reference sequence). CDR3 DNA: TGTGCCACCAGCAGAAACGCGCCTAGCGGGGGGCGGGTGAATGAGCAGTTCTTC. Translating gives CATSRNAPSGGRVNEQFF.

This clonotype turned up a few times. This chain links TRBV6-5 with TRBJ2-3; possibly TRBD1 for D (5 bases). Germline lookup yields CDR1 MNHEY and CDR2 SVGAGI. The CDR3 is made up of 13 amino acids. Trimming removed 7 bases from V and 2 bases from J, with 10 bases in between. CDR3 sequence: CASTGAVTDTQYF. The CDR3 DNA sequence: TGTGCCAGCACTGGGGCGGTCACAGATACGCAGTATTTT.

This clonotype turned up a few times. The CDR3 spells CSAWRSGTGELFF. CDR3 bases: TGCAGTGCTTGGCGATCAGGCACCGGGGAGCTGTTTTTT. The chain recombines TRBV20-1 with TRBJ2-2; D is undetermined. Germline V gene data show CDR1 as DFQATT and CDR2 as SNEGSKA (reference sequence). V was shortened by 5 bases and J by 4 bases, with 11 bases between the two germline ends. The CDR3 runs 13 residues.

The V call is TRBV7-2, the J call TRBJ1-5; D is perhaps TRBD1 (6 bases). Germline CDR1 reads SGHTA; CDR2 reads FQGNSA. V was cut by 10 bases and J by 0 bases, with 13 bases left in between. This CDR3 is 14 amino acids long. The CDR3 spells CATSTGISNQPQHF. CDR3 coding DNA: TGTGCCACCTCGACAGGAATTAGCAATCAGCCCCAGCATTTT.

The chain recombines TRBV20-1 with TRBJ2-7, with no clear D. The CDR3 runs to 10 residues. Trimming cost V 4 bases and J 4 bases, with 5 bases left between them. The germline CDR1 and CDR2 sequences are DFQATT and SNEGSKA (reference sequence). The CDR3 sequence: CSANRYEQYF. CDR3 in DNA: TGCAGTGCTAACCGTTACGAGCAGTACTTC.

This clonotype was found a few times. This chain joins TRBV7-3 and TRBJ1-2, with D unresolved. The V gene's germline CDR1 is SGHTA and CDR2 FQGTGA. V lost 0 bases, J lost 9 bases, and 11 bases lay in between. There are 13 residues in the CDR3. The CDR3 region is CASSLTEGRSYTF. The CDR3 region has the DNA TGTGCCAGCAGCTTAACGGAGGGTAGGAGCTACACCTTC.

This clonotype turned up a few times. The rearrangement uses TRBV4-2 and TRBJ1-1; TRBD1 is a possible D gene (6 bases). Trimming removed 4 bases at V and 1 base at J, with 13 bases between. The germline CDR1 and CDR2 sequences are LGHNA and YNFKEQ. The CDR3 loop spans 15 amino acids. The CDR3, as DNA: TGTGCCAGCAGCCCCATAGGGGGAGGGAACACTGAAGCTTTCTTT. It translates to CASSPIGGGNTEAFF.

This clonotype has just a few counts. The rearrangement joins TRBV12-3 or TRBV12-4 to TRBJ2-2; TRBD1 matches 11 bases. V lost 7 bases, J lost 4 bases, and 11 bases stayed unmatched. This CDR3 has 17 amino acids. The CDR3 DNA follows: TGTGCCAGCATTACTGGGGACAGGGGGAGACTCACCGGGGAGCTGTTTTTT. This gives the protein CASITGDRGRLTGELFF.

The genes are TRBV12-3 or TRBV12-4 and TRBJ2-7, with D perhaps matching TRBD2 (5 bases). Deletions cut 6 bases from V and 7 bases from J, with 19 bases between. CDR3 length: 14 residues. The CDR3 region is CASRSDWKVQEQYF. The CDR3 DNA sequence: TGTGCCAGCAGATCGGACTGGAAGGTGCAGGAGCAGTACTTC.

The rearrangement joins TRBV15 to TRBJ1-5, with D possibly matching TRBD1 (6 bases). This CDR3 is 14 amino acids long. Trimming shortened V by 0 bases and J by 5 bases, and 8 bases separated the two germline ends. Germline values: CDR1 LNHNV, CDR2 YYDKDF (reference sequence). The CDR3 DNA sequence: TGTGCCACCAGCAGAGAAGAGGGGGATCAGCCCCAGCATTTT. The encoded protein is CATSREEGDQPQHF. Using reference TRBV15 and TRBJ1-5 for the parts outside the CDR3, the full variable domain is DAMVIQNPRYQVTQFGKPVTLSCSQTLNHNVMYWYQQKSSQAPKLLFHYYDKDFNNEADTPDNFQSRRPNTSFCFLDIRSPGLGDTAMYLCATSREEGDQPQHFGDGTRLSIL.

This clonotype was detected only a few times. This rearrangement joins TRBV5-8 to TRBJ1-2; a possible D gene is TRBD1 (5 bases). Germline CDR1 reads SGHTS; CDR2 reads YDEGEE. This CDR3 comprises 13 residues. Trimming took off 6 bases at V and 4 bases at J, with 13 bases between the two ends. The CDR3 loop reads CASTLGQGYGYTF. The CDR3, as DNA: TGTGCCAGCACCCTCGGCCAGGGCTATGGCTACACCTTC.

This sequence joins TRBV7-9 and TRBJ2-1, with 10 bases lining up with TRBD2. The CDR3 spans 17 residues. Germline-derived CDR1 and CDR2 are SEHNR and FQNEAQ (reference sequence). Germline trimming cut 5 bases from V and 9 bases from J; bases unmatched to any gene: 16. CDR3 DNA sequence: TGTGCCAGCAGCCCAGAATCCGGGACTAGCGCGGTCCGTGAGCAGTTCTTC. Amino acid sequence: CASSPESGTSAVREQFF.

The CDR3 bases are TGTGCCAGCTTACTCGTCGGACAGATAACCACAGATACGCAGTATTTT. This sequence encodes CASLLVGQITTDTQYF. V is TRBV6-1 and J is TRBJ2-3; D perhaps matches TRBD1 (6 bases). Germline CDR1 reads MNHNS; CDR2 reads SASEGT. The V gene lost 8 bases and the J gene lost 2 bases, with 20 bases spanning the gap. The CDR3 contains 16 residues.

Note on this clonotype: The junction differs from germline at one of its ends, possibly a read error. The chain links TRBV12-3 or TRBV12-4 to TRBJ1-2, with TRBD1 matching 7 bases. This CDR3 is built from 16 residues. The CDR3 protein is CASSLEGNRGSYGYTF. The CDR3 region has the DNA TGTGCCAGCAGCTTAGAGGGCAACAGGGGATCCTATGGCTACACCTTC.

The genes are TRBV6-5 and TRBJ2-3; D not resolved. The CDR3 is 15 amino acids. CDR1 is MNHEY and CDR2 is SVGAGI in the germline V gene. V was pared by 0 bases and J by 0 bases, with 7 bases between. As DNA, the CDR3 is TGTGCCAGCAGTTACTCCCACCCGAGCACAGATACGCAGTATTTT. Its translation: CASSYSHPSTDTQYF.

A few counts support this clonotype. V gene TRBV12-3 or TRBV12-4 combines with J gene TRBJ1-2; D gene ambiguous. Trimming removed 3 bases from V and 4 bases from J, with 6 bases in between. The CDR3 has 12 amino acids. CDR3 nucleotides: TGTGCCAGCAGTTTCCCCCGCTATGGCTACACCTTC. Translating gives CASSFPRYGYTF.